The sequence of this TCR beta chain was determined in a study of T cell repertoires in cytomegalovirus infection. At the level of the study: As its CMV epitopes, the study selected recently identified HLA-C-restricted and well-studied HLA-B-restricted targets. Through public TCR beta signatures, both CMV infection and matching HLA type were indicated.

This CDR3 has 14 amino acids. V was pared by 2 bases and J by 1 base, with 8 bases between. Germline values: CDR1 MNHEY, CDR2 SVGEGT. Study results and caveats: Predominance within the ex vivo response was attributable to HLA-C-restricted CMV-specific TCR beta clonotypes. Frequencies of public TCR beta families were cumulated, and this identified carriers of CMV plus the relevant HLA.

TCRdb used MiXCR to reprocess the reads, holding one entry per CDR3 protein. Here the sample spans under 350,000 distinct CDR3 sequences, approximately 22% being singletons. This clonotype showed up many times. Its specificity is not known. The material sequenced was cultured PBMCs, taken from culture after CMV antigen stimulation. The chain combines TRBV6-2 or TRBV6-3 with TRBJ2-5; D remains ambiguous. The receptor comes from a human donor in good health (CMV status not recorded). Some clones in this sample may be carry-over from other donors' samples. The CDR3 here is CASSYPYPQETQYF. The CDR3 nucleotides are TGTGCCAGCAGTTACCCTTACCCCCAAGAGACCCAGTACTTC.